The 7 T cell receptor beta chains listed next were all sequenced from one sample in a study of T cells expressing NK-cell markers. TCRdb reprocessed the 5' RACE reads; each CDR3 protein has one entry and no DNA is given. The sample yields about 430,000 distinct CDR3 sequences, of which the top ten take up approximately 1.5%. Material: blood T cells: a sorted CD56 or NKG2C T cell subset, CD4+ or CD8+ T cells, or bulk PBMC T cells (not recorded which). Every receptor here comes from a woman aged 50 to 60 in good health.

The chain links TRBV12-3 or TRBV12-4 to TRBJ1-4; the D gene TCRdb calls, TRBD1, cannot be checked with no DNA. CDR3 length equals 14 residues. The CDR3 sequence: CASKPGQGNEKLFF.

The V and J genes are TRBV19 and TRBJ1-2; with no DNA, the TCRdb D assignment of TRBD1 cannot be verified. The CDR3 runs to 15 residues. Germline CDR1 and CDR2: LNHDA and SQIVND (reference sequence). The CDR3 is CASSGQGSHNYGYTF.

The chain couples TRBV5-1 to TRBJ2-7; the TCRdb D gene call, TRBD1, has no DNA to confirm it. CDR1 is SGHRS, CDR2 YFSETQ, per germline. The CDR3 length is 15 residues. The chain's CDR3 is CASSTGDREKYEQYF.

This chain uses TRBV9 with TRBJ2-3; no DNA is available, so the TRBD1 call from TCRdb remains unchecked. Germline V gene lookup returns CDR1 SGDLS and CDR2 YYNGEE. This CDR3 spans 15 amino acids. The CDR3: CASSQTGGRTDTQYF.

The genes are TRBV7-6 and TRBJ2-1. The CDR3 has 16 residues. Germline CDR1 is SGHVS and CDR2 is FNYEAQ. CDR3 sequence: CASSLEGSNGYNEQFF.

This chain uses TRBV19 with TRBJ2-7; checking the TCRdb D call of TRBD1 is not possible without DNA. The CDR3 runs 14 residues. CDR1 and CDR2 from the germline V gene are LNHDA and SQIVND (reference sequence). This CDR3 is CASSIEHRGYEQYF.

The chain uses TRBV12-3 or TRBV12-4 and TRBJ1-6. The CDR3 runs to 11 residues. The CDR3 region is CASSSDSPLHF.